The entry below describes one T cell receptor beta chain. Its antigen remains unidentified. Here immunoSEQ multiplex PCR was the method, and the copy in TCRdb shows in-frame clones only, minus some. The sample has 150,000 to 200,000 clones; roughly 94% are singletons. After removal of 4 bases from V and 7 bases from J, the junction contained 8 bases not matched to a gene. Germline CDR1 and CDR2: SGHVS and FQNEAQ. The CDR3 runs to 16 residues. This sample stems from a study of T cell responses to AZD1222 COVID-19 vaccine. Findings of the study overall: Among AZD1222 vaccinees, only five to seven were seropositive at baseline.

The chain has TRBV7-8 and TRBJ1-6; 9 positions match TRBD1. This clonotype was sampled from an adult who received the AZD1222 COVID-19 vaccine. This material consisted of peripheral blood, taken 28 days after the second AZD1222 dose. CDR3 sequence reads: CASSWGQGGRNSPLHF. CDR3 bases: TGTGCCAGCAGCTGGGGACAGGGAGGTAGAAATTCACCCCTCCACTTT.